The clone carrying this TCR beta chain was observed once. Its matching antigen is unknown. The repertoire was sequenced with immunoSEQ multiplex PCR; TCRdb's copy has only in-frame clones and lacks some. The sample lists approximately 150,000 clones, around nine tenths seen once, with more than 1.4% in the top ten. This sample was taken from a study of T cell responses to AZD1222 COVID-19 vaccine. Overall study findings and caveats: Repertoires were collected only later (after the peak T cell response had occurred).

V lost 5 bases and J lost 0, with 7 bases in between. The CDR3 is 13 amino acids. The germline gives CDR1 SGHTA, CDR2 FQGNSA. The sequence came from an adult in good health. The chain is built from TRBV7-2 and TRBJ1-1, with unresolved D. The sequenced sample was peripheral blood, obtained on day 0 of AZD1222 vaccination. CDR3 coding DNA: TGTGCCAGCAGCCCCAGACTGAACACTGAAGCTTTCTTT. Amino acid sequence: CASSPRLNTEAFF.